The 3 T cell receptor beta chains presented below share a single source sample, sequenced in a study of T cell responses to AZD1222 COVID-19 vaccine. Sequenced by immunoSEQ multiplex PCR; TCRdb stores in-frame clones only, minus some. There are roughly 110,000 clones in the sample; 87% occur only once, and approximately 4.3% lies in the top ten. The source was peripheral blood, collected on day 0 of AZD1222 vaccination. All receptors come from an adult in good health.

This chain uses TRBV6-5 with TRBJ1-1; 9 bases match TRBD1. V was clipped by 6 bases and J by 5 bases; unmatched bases: 10. The CDR3 is made up of 15 amino acids. Germline CDR1 reads MNHEY; CDR2 reads SVGAGI. The CDR3 region is CASRKGGTGLTEAFF. CDR3 nucleotides: TGTGCCAGCAGGAAGGGTGGGACAGGGCTTACTGAAGCTTTCTTT.

V and J are TRBV7-2 and TRBJ1-4; D is possibly TRBD1 (5 bases). From germline, CDR1 is SGHTA and CDR2 FQGNSA. The V and J ends lost 1 base and 7 bases respectively, with 16 bases between them. This CDR3 comprises 16 residues. Here the CDR3 reads CASSLVLGRAREKLFF. CDR3 nucleotides: TGTGCCAGCAGCTTAGTTCTGGGGCGGGCGCGTGAAAAACTGTTTTTT. The complete variable domain, with remaining parts taken from reference TRBV7-2 and TRBJ1-4, reads GAGVSQSPSNKVTEKGKDVELRCDPISGHTALYWYRQSLGQGLEFLIYFQGNSAPDKSGLPSDRFSAERTGGSVSTLTIQRTQQEDSAVYLCASSLVLGRAREKLFFGSGTQLSVL.

The chain combines TRBV7-8 with TRBJ1-5, with TRBD1 as a possible D gene (6 bases). This CDR3 has 15 amino acids. The V gene's germline CDR1 is SGHVS and CDR2 FQNEAQ. With 5 bases removed from V and 6 bases from J, the gap between germline ends came to 17 bases. The CDR3 protein is CASSPAQGITQPQHF. CDR3 DNA sequence: TGTGCCAGCAGCCCCGCTCAGGGGATAACTCAGCCCCAGCATTTT.